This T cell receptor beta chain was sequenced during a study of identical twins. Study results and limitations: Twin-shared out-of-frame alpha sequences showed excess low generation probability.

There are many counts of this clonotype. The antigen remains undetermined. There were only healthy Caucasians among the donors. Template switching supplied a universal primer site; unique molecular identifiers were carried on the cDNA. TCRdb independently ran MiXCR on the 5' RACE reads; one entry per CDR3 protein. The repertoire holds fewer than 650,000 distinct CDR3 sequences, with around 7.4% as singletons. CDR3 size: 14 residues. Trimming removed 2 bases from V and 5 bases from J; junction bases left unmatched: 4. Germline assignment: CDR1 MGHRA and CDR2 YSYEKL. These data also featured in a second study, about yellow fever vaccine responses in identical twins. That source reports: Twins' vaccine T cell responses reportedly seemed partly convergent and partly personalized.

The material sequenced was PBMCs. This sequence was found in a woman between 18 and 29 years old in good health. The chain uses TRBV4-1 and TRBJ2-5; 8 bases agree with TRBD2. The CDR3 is CASSQQTSDETQYF. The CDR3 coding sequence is TGCGCCAGCAGCCAACAGACTAGCGACGAGACCCAGTACTTC.